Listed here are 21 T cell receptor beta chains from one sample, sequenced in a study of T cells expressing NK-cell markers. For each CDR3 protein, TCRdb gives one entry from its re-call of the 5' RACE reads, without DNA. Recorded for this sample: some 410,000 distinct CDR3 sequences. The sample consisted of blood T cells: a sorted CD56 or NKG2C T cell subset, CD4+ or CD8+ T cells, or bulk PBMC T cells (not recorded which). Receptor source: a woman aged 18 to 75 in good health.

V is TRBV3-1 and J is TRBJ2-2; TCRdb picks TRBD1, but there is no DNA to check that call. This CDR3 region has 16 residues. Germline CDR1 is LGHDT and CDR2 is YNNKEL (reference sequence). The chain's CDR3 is CASPRGGISGAGELFF.

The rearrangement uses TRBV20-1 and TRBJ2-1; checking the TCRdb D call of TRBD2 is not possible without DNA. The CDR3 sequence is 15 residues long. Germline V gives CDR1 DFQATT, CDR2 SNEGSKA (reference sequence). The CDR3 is CSANPPRGRMNEQFF.

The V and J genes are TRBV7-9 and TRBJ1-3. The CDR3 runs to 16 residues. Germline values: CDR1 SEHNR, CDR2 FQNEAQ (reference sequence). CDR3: CASSLGRGTPGNTIYF.

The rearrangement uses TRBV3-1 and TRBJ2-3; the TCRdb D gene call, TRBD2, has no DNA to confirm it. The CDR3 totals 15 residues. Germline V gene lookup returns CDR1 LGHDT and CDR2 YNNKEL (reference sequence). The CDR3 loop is CASSQTSGRVDTQYF.

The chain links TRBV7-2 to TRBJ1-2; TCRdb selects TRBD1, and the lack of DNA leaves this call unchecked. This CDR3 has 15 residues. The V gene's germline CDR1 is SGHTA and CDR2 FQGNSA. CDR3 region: CASSKATGANYGYTF.

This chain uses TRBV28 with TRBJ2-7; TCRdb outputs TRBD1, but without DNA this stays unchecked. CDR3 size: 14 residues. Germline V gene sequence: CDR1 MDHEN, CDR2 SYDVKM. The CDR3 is CASRPDREVVEQYF.

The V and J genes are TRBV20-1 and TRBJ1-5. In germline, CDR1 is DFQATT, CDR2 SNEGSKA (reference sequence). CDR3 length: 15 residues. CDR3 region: CSARAETNSNQPQHF.

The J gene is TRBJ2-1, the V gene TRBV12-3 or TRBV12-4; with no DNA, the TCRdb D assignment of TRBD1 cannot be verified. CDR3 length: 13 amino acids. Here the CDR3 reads CASRPDKYNEQFF.

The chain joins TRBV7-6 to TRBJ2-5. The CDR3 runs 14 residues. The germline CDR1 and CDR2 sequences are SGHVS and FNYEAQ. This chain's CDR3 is CASSLESLGRTQYF. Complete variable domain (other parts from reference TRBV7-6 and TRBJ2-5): GAGVSQSPRYKVTKRGQDVALRCDPISGHVSLYWYRQALGQGPEFLTYFNYEAQQDKSGLPNDRFSAERPEGSISTLTIQRTEQRDSAMYRCASSLESLGRTQYFGPGTRLLVL.

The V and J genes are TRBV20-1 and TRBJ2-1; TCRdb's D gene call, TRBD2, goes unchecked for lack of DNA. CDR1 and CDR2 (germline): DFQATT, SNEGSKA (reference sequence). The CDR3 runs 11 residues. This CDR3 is CSAGVGEKQFF.

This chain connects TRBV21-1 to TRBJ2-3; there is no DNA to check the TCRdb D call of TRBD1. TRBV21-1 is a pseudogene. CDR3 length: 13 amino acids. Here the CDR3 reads CASSKKQGDTQYF.

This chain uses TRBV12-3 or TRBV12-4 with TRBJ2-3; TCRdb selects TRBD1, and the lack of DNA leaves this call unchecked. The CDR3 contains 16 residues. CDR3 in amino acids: CASSLERGGVTDTQYF.

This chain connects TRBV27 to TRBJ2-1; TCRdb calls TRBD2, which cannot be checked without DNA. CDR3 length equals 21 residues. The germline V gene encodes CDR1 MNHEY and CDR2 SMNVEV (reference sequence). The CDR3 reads CASSLSILAGGVRFGDNEQFF.

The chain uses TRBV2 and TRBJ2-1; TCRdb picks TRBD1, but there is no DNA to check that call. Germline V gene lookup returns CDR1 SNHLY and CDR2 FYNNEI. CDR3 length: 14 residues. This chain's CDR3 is CASRDSRAVDEQFF.

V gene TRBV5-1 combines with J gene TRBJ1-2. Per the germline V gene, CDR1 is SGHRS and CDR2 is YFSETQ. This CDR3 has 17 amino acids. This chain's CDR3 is CASILGRNADYNYGYTF.

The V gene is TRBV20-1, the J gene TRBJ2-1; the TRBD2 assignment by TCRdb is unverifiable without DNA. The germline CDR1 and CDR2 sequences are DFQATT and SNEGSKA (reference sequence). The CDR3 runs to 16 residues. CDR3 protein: CSARDQVAASYNEQFF.

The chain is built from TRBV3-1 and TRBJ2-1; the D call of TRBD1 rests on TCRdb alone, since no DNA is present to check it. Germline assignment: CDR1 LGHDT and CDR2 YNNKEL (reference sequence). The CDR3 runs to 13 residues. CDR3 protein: CASSPYGGNEQFF.

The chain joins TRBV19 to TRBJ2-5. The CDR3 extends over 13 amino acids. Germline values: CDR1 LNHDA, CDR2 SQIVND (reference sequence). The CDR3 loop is CASSMDGGETQYF.

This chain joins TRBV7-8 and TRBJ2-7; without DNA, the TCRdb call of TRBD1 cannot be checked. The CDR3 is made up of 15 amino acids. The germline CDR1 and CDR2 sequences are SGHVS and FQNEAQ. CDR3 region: CASSTGQVGSYEQYF. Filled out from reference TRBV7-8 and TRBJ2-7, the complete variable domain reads GAGVSQSPRYKVAKRGQDVALRCDPISGHVSLFWYQQALGQGPEFLTYFQNEAQLDKSGLPSDRFFAERPEGSVSTLKIQRTQQEDSAVYLCASSTGQVGSYEQYFGPGTRLTVT.

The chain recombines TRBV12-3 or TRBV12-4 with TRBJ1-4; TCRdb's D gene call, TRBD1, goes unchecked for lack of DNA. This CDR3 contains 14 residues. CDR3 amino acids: CASRPGTANEKLFF.

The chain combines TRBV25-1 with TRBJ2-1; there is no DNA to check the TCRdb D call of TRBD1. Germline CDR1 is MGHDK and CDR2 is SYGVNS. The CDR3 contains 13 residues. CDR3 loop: CASSEFGGNEQFF.